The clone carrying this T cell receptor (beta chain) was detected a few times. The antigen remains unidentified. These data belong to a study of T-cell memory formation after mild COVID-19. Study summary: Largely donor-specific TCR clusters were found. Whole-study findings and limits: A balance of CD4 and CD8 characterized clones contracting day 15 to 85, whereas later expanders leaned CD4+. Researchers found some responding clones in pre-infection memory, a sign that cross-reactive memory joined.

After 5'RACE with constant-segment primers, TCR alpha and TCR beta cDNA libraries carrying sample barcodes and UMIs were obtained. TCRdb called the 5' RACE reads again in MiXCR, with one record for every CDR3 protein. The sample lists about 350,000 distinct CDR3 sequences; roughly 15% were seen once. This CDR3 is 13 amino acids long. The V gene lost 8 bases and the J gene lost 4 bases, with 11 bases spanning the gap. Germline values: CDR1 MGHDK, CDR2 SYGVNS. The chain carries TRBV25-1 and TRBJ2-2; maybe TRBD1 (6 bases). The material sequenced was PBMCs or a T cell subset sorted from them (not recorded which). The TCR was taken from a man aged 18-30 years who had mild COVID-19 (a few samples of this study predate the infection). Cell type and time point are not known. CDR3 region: CASWTATTGELFF. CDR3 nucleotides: TGTGCCAGCTGGACAGCTACCACCGGGGAGCTGTTTTTT.